This T cell receptor beta chain was identified in a study of molecular identifiers for immune sequencing clone quantification. This clonotype was seen many times. The antigen remains unidentified. Naive CD8 libraries used roughly 17,000 to 1,000,000 sorted cells and 10%, 30% or 50% RNA. TCRdb passed the PCR reads through MiXCR, listing each CDR3 protein once. The table shows about 500,000 distinct CDR3 sequences, with 20% to 25% occurring only once. Broader study findings: In cases of identical TCR molecules sharing a barcode, highly expanded clone sizes could be underestimated.

The sequenced sample consisted of naive CD8+ T cells from blood, with Jurkat cell RNA spiked in. Noted subset: FACS-sorted CD8+CD4-CCR7+CD45RA+ naive T cells. This TCR came from a human donor in good health. Some libraries in this study had Jurkat cell RNA spiked in.

The CDR3 region has the DNA TGTGCCAGCAGCTGGGTCAGGAGTGATACTGAAGCTTTCTTT. It encodes CASSWVRSDTEAFF. This chain joins TRBV7-9 and TRBJ1-1, with D hard to call. The V gene lost 4 bases and the J gene lost 5 bases, with 14 bases spanning the gap. Germline V gene lookup returns CDR1 SEHNR and CDR2 FQNEAQ (reference sequence). The CDR3 sequence is 14 residues long.